This entry lists 2 T cell receptor beta chains sequenced from one sample in a study of blood T cell repertoires in COVID-19. The table came from immunoSEQ multiplex PCR; TCRdb's copy has only in-frame clones and leaves some out. The data hold roughly 91,000 clones, with around 84% observed a single time. Sequenced: peripheral blood. The receptors here all came from a man between 65 and 79 years old with active or convalescent COVID-19.

The chain couples TRBV7-6 to TRBJ1-1; weak D call: TRBD1 (6 bases). The CDR3 is 12 residues long. CDR1 is SGHVS and CDR2 is FNYEAQ in the germline V gene. Between the trimmed V and J ends, which lost 1 base and 8 bases, there was a span of 8 bases. The CDR3: CASSLEGGEAFF. In nucleotides, the CDR3 is TGTGCCAGCAGCTTAGAGGGGGGGGAAGCTTTCTTT.

This chain uses TRBV25-1 with TRBJ1-1; 7 positions match TRBD1. Per germline, CDR1 MGHDK and CDR2 SYGVNS. The ends lost 6 bases at V and 4 bases at J; junction bases unmatched: 11. The CDR3 is 15 amino acids. CDR3 loop: CASSATGKRSTEAFF. DNA of the CDR3: TGTGCCAGCAGCGCGACAGGGAAGAGAAGCACTGAAGCTTTCTTT.